Reported below is one T cell receptor (beta chain). Its cognate antigen has yet to be identified. No quality values exist for individual bases; no much larger clone is one base distant. For the CD8 naive samples, CD45RO-negative cells were positively selected for CCR7, yielding a CD45RA+CCR7+ population from which TemRA cells were excluded. Donors were healthy HIV-negative adults with no recently reported acute infections or vaccinations. Only Caucasian adults living in Nashville, Tennessee, USA were represented among the donors. Blood was collected by leukapheresis, and PBMCs were isolated by Ficoll-Histopaque density gradient centrifugation and then cryopreserved in liquid nitrogen vapor phase. Analytical flow cytometry was used to check the purity and quantity of every magnetically sorted T cell population. Each sorted fraction had its genomic DNA isolated and then quantified by UV absorbance on a Nanodrop 2000c.

TCR CDR3 regions were amplified from genomic DNA by multiplex PCR using the deep immunoSEQ assay. Extracted genomic DNA from each cell subset was distributed evenly across all wells of several immunoSEQ 96-well plates, and each plate was treated as a replicate. For sorted subsets, about 210 ng of genomic DNA, equivalent to some 30,000 T cell genomes, went into each replicate PCR. Purified libraries were measured with a Qubit 3.0 fluorometer, size-checked on a Bioanalyzer 2100, and measured again with the KAPA Library Quantification kit. Each immunoSEQ 96-well plate was sequenced on its own single-read 150-cycle Illumina NextSeq 550 flow cell. Turning to the authors' computational methods: Because the immunoSEQ output included only junctional sequences and no quality scores, the filtering could not be the same as the filtering used for full-length reads. To assign V/J genes and CDR3, sequences were annotated against IMGT germline references using PyIR, a Python wrapper for IgBLAST v1.9. Reads with weak V/J assignments (E-value above 1e-6), missing CDR3, stop codons, out-of-frame junctions, or ambiguous translated residues were removed. V3J clonotypes were defined as sequences sharing the same inferred V gene, J gene, and CDR3 amino acid sequence. Percentage overlap between repertoires was computed as shared unique clonotypes divided by the size of the smaller repertoire. Three approaches were used to assess repertoire richness: RTK rarefaction, the Chao1 estimator, and Recon v2.1 estimates of unobserved clonotypes. Generation probabilities were computed with OLGA for all TCRbeta clonotypes obtained by the gDNA method from several donors. This immuneACCESS table, as held by TCRdb, lists in-frame sequences with V and J called but not all clones. Of the missing ones, under half trace to an unresolved V gene in checked studies; the others have no known cause. Clone size and the V and J calls come from that table; the DNA yielded D and trimming. The sample table holds a few hundred thousand clones, of which roughly 96% were seen once. The biggest ten clones account for 0.11% of the sample.

The data were obtained in a study of shared clonotypes between healthy human individuals (dated by TCRdb to about 2020). Regarding the complete study: A few men and two women, aged 18 to 49 years, made up the cohort. Between about 0.94 and 8.9 billion PBMCs per donor were obtained by leukapheresis. Different laboratories and diverse techniques were used to prepare libraries and sequence TCR repertoires, to increase sequencing depth and limit assay-specific biases. For each donor, CD4 naive and CD4 memory were each given three plates, CD8 naive was given two plates, and CD8 memory was given one plate. To estimate repertoire size and how much clonotypes are shared between individuals, the study performed deep sequencing of blood TCR repertoires from roughly five healthy adults.

Results the study describes overall, beyond this receptor: Pairwise subsampling indicated that sequencing depth was expected to affect the degree of clonotype sharing among donors. Naive subsets generally had larger estimated clonotype richness than memory subsets did. Because the study included only a small number of donors, the genetic and exposure-history diversity represented was limited. When four donors were compared, the shared fraction of clonotypes was about 5.2% for naive CD4, 3.5% to 4% for naive CD8, roughly 2.3% for memory CD4, and 0.3% to 0.5% for memory CD8. Only blood was sampled, and tissue TCR repertoires likely differ from those in blood. Incomplete sequencing was indicated by rarefaction of sorted-subset datasets, despite the large sequencing depth. Compared with non-shared clonotypes, the clonotypes found in all four sorted-subset donors had higher generation probabilities.

Between the V and J ends, shortened by 7 bases and 0 bases respectively, the junction contains 15 bases. CDR1 and CDR2 (MGHDK, SYGVNS) derive from the germline V gene. Inclusive of the bounding cysteine and phenylalanine, the CDR3 is 16 residues long. Just the 48-base CDR3 DNA is kept, in frame starting at base 1. This receptor was identified in a woman in her twenties or thirties in good health. The material sequenced was naive CD8+ T cells sorted from blood. What the cell subset or site label conveys for this sample: CD45RA+CCR7+. Recombination joined TRBV25-1 with TRBJ2-2; the best D guess is TRBD1, with 6 bases matching. The DNA is TGTGCCAGCACCTTTTGGGGGACATCGAACACCGGGGAGCTGTTTTTT. This sequence encodes CASTFWGTSNTGELFF.